This TCR beta chain was sequenced during a study of blood T cells in healthy people across ages. As concerns this clonotype: Its cognate antigen is unknown.

Study-wide points: Older age went with lower TCR beta diversity per million T cells, in a roughly linear way. It was held that the diversity estimates obtained from one million T cells were underestimates.

The second PCR ran roughly 6 to 11 cycles with a sample-barcoded 5' primer and J-beta primers. A minimum of 2.5 million CDR3-containing paired-end reads was obtained for each sample. TCRdb ran MiXCR on the 5' RACE reads and lists one entry per CDR3 protein. The sample gives 1.5 million to 2 million distinct CDR3 sequences, roughly two fifths of which show up once; 23% is in the top ten. The germline CDR1 and CDR2 sequences are SGHNT and YENEEA. The CDR3 covers 17 residues. The junction had 10 bases not matched to a gene; V was cut back by 5 bases and J by 0 bases. The chain employs TRBV11-3 and TRBJ2-3; 8 positions agree with TRBD2. Sequencing input: blood. The source of this sequence is a human donor in good health. DNA for the CDR3: TGTGCCAGCAGCCCCCGACTAGCGCTATACAGCACAGATACGCAGTATTTT. Translated: CASSPRLALYSTDTQYF. The entire variable domain, with the rest obtained from reference TRBV11-3 and TRBJ2-3, is as follows: EAGVVQSPRYKIIEKKQPVAFWCNPISGHNTLYWYLQNLGQGPELLIRYENEEAVDDSQLPKDRFSAERLKGVDSTLKIQPAELGDSAVYLCASSPRLALYSTDTQYFGPGTRLTVL.